The 3 T cell receptor beta chains given below trace back to one sample, sequenced in a study of cytomegalovirus exposure and HLA in healthy donors. In the PCR, 60 Vbeta and 13 Jbeta primers were used. Clones were read by immunoSEQ multiplex PCR, and TCRdb kept only the in-frame ones, dropping some. The table records fewer than 250,000 clones, around 79% of them present only once. The sequencing sample was made of PBMCs. These receptors were taken from a girl aged 2 to 9 in good health and CMV-seronegative.

In its sample, this clone was seen a few times. The chain has TRBV6-1 and TRBJ1-1, with D uncertain. CDR1 and CDR2 (germline): MNHNS, SASEGT. Trimming took off 6 bases at V and 3 bases at J, with 11 bases between the two ends. This CDR3 comprises 13 residues. Written as DNA, the CDR3 is TGTGCCAGCAGCCAAAGGAGGGACACTGAAGCTTTCTTT. Its translation: CASSQRRDTEAFF.

This clone has a single count. The CDR3 coding sequence is TGTGCCAGCGGGGCAGGGGCCCGCAATCAGCCCCAGCATTTT. Translating gives CASGAGARNQPQHF. The rearrangement links TRBV21-1 to TRBJ1-5; the D segment call TRBD1 is taken from the table without a DNA check. TRBV21-1 is marked as a pseudogene. The length of the CDR3 is 14 residues.

The CDR3 nucleotides read TGTGCCAGCAGTGAAGCGCAGAACAGGGGGCGACCCGGCTACACCTTC. It yields the protein CASSEAQNRGRPGYTF. V is TRBV6-1 and J is TRBJ1-2; 9 bases agree with TRBD1. Germline trimming cut 0 bases from V and 8 bases from J; bases unmatched to any gene: 10. Germline-derived CDR1 and CDR2 are MNHNS and SASEGT. The CDR3 contains 16 residues.